What follows are 7 T cell receptor beta chains derived from one specimen sequenced in a study of OX40 agonist ivuxolimab in advanced cancers. Library preparation used the immunoSEQ multiplex PCR assay. Imported from immuneACCESS, the table was reduced by TCRdb to in-frame sequences with V and J called. These copies leave out some clones; in studies compared against another copy, an unresolved V gene accounts for under half, and the cause of the remainder is not known. The sample table lists approximately 70,000 clones, less than 90% of them with a count of one. Jointly, the top ten make up approximately 8% of the sample. Specimen: CD4+ or CD8+ T cells sorted from blood, collected in a trial of the OX40 agonist ivuxolimab. These receptors all come from an adult with an advanced solid tumor such as melanoma, head and neck, liver or kidney cancer.

This chain joins TRBV7-9 and TRBJ2-2; 10 nucleotides line up with TRBD1. The CDR3 loop spans 15 amino acids. Germline V lookup: CDR1 SEHNR, CDR2 FQNEAQ (reference sequence). The V gene end was trimmed by 4 bases and the J gene end by 6 bases; junction bases not matched to a gene: 5. The CDR3 bases are TGTGCCAGCAGCTCGGACAGGGGGTACGCCGGGGAGCTGTTTTTT. Its translation: CASSSDRGYAGELFF.

This CDR3 reads CASSLAQGPGNTIYF. DNA for the CDR3: TGCGCCAGCAGCCTAGCGCAGGGCCCTGGAAACACCATATATTTT. This sequence joins TRBV4-3 and TRBJ1-3, with TRBD1 as a possible D gene (5 bases). Germline CDR1 LGHNA, CDR2 YSLEER. This CDR3 has 15 amino acids. With 4 bases removed from V and 2 bases from J, the gap between germline ends came to 12 bases.

The V call is TRBV30, the J call TRBJ1-5; perhaps TRBD1 as D (5 bases). Trimming stripped 3 bases from V and 6 bases from J, with 9 bases between. CDR1 GTSNPN and CDR2 SVGIG come from the germline V gene (reference sequence). The CDR3 is 12 amino acids. CDR3 in amino acids: CAWSQGGQPQHF. As DNA, the CDR3 is TGTGCCTGGAGCCAGGGAGGTCAGCCCCAGCATTTT.

The chain joins TRBV5-6 to TRBJ1-5, with 8 nucleotides matching TRBD1. This CDR3 has 15 amino acids. V gave up 2 bases and J gave up 4 bases; unmatched junction bases: 5. CDR1 and CDR2 (germline): SGHDT, YYEEEE. As DNA, the CDR3 is TGTGCCAGCAGCTTCGGGACAGGACAGAATCAGCCCCAGCATTTT. Protein sequence: CASSFGTGQNQPQHF. Supplemented by reference TRBV5-6 and TRBJ1-5, the full variable domain reads DAGVTQSPTHLIKTRGQQVTLRCSPKSGHDTVSWYQQALGQGPQFIFQYYEEEERQRGNFPDRFSGHQFPNYSSELNVNALLLGDSALYLCASSFGTGQNQPQHFGDGTRLSIL.

V gene TRBV19 combines with J gene TRBJ1-6, with TRBD1 matching over 7 bases. V was pared by 9 bases and J by 6 bases, with 14 bases of the junction left unmatched. This CDR3 is built from 16 residues. Per the germline V gene, CDR1 is LNHDA and CDR2 is SQIVND (reference sequence). The DNA of the CDR3 is TGTGCCAGCCAAGAGGTAGGGGGCGACGCTAATTCACCCCTCCACTTT. As protein: CASQEVGGDANSPLHF.

The chain carries TRBV4-2 and TRBJ2-4; no definite D call. The ends were cut back, 0 bases at V and 6 bases at J, with 6 bases in the middle. The CDR3 extends over 13 amino acids. Germline assignment: CDR1 LGHNA and CDR2 YNFKEQ. The CDR3, as DNA: TGTGCCAGCAGCCAAGAGGCCGGAAACATTCAGTACTTC. Amino acids: CASSQEAGNIQYF.

This sequence joins TRBV7-3 and TRBJ2-6; D not resolved. The V and J ends lost 2 bases and 0 bases respectively, with 11 bases between them. Looked up from germline, CDR1 is SGHTA and CDR2 is FQGTGA. There are 17 residues in the CDR3. The CDR3 region has the DNA TGTGCCAGCAGCTTAGGGGATATTAGCTCTGGGGCCAACGTCCTGACTTTC. It is translated as CASSLGDISSGANVLTF. Full variable domain (remainder filled in from reference TRBV7-3 and TRBJ2-6): GAGVSQTPSNKVTEKGKYVELRCDPISGHTALYWYRQSLGQGPEFLIYFQGTGAADDSGLPNDRFFAVRPEGSVSTLKIQRTERGDSAVYLCASSLGDISSGANVLTFGAGSRLTVL.